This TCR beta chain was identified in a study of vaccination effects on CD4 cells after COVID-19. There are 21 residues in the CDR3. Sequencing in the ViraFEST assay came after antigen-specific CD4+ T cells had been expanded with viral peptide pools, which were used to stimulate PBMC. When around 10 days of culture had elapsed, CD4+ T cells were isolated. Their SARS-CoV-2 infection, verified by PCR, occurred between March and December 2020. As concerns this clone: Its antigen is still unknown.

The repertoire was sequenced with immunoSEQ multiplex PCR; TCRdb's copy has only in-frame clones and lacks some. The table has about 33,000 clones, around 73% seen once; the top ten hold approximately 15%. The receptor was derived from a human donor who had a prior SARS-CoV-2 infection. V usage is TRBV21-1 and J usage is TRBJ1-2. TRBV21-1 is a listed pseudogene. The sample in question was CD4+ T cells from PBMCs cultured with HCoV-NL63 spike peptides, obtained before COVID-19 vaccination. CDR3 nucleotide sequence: TGTGCCAGCACCCCCCCGGGCCCACAGCCGTATGAGACCGATGCTAACTATGGCTACACCTTC. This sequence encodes CASTPPGPQPYETDANYGYTF.